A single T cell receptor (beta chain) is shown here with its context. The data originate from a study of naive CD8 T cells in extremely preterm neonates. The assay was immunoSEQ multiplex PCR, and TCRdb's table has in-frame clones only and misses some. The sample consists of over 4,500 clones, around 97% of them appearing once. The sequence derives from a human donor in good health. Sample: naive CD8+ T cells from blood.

In nucleotides, the CDR3 is TGTGCCAGCAGTTTATGGAGGGGAGACACCATATATTTT. Its translation: CASSLWRGDTIYF. The rearrangement uses TRBV27 and TRBJ1-3; maybe TRBD1 (5 bases). The germline V gene has CDR1 MNHEY and CDR2 SMNVEV (reference sequence). Trimming left V 1 base short and J 8 bases short, with 9 bases between. The CDR3 consists of 13 residues.